The source of this TCR beta chain is a study of blood T cell repertoires in COVID-19. V lost 4 bases, J lost 2 bases, and 24 bases lay in between. In germline, CDR1 is SGHDT, CDR2 YYEEEE. This CDR3 contains 19 residues. The method was immunoSEQ multiplex PCR; TCRdb's version includes in-frame clones alone and lacks a portion of them. The table has 150,000 to 200,000 clones, over 75% seen once; the top ten hold around a sixth. The clonotype originates from a person between 65 and 80 years old with COVID-19, enrolled during active disease. The rearrangement joins TRBV5-6 to TRBJ1-4; maybe TRBD1 (5 bases). Input material: peripheral blood. CDR3 DNA sequence: TGTGCCAGCAGCCATACGGGACCAGGGAGGACTGCCACTAATGAAAAACTGTTTTTT. Translation: CASSHTGPGRTATNEKLFF.